Sequencing of this TCR beta chain was carried out in a study of cytomegalovirus exposure and HLA in healthy donors. Study results and limitations: Investigators reported approximately 150 TCR beta chains as tied to cytomegalovirus. The CMV antigen specificity of a few CMV-associated chains was confirmed through in vitro analysis. First-cohort TCR clusters tended to co-occur in the approximately 120 validation repertoires, a later analysis found. High specificity and sensitivity for cytomegalovirus status were reported for the classifier.

Assay: immunoSEQ multiplex PCR; the TCRdb copy retains only in-frame clones and omits some. The table shows about 150,000 clones, with roughly 92% occurring only once. Concerning this clone itself: Its antigen is not known.

The CDR3 consists of 16 residues. Germline V gene sequence: CDR1 MNHNS, CDR2 SASEGT. Trimming left V 0 bases short and J 2 bases short, with 11 bases between. The sequence was obtained from a man aged 18-30 years in good health and CMV-seronegative. The gene calls are TRBV6-1 and TRBJ1-3, with D unclear. Sequencing was done on a sample of PBMCs. CDR3 sequence: CASSEARSLTGNTIYF. The CDR3 DNA follows: TGTGCCAGCAGTGAAGCGCGGAGTCTCACTGGAAACACCATATATTTT.